This T cell receptor (beta chain) emerged from a study of blood T cell repertoires in COVID-19. V was trimmed by 5 bases and J by 3 bases, leaving 15 bases between them. The CDR3 sequence is 15 residues long. Germline V gene data show CDR1 as MNHEY and CDR2 as SVGAGI. Method: immunoSEQ multiplex PCR; TCRdb's copy keeps in-frame clones and lacks some. The data hold about 310,000 clones, with around 92% observed a single time. Sequencing was done on a sample of PBMCs or T cells enriched from blood (not recorded which). This clonotype was sampled from a woman aged 30 to 39 who had recovered from COVID-19. The gene calls are TRBV6-5 and TRBJ2-3, with D perhaps TRBD2 (7 bases). The chain's CDR3 is CASSLGEGVTDTQYF. The CDR3 DNA reads TGTGCCAGCAGTCTCGGGGAGGGGGTAACAGATACGCAGTATTTT.